A single sample is the source of the 23 T cell receptor beta chains below, sequenced in a study of human T cells and chemical hapten exposure (TCRdb year 2021). The library relied on RACE. Sequenced on a NextSeq 500. TCRdb ran its own pipeline on the public reads, namely fastp trimming at Q25 and MiXCR clone calling, and kept in-frame beta chains. Rows merge per CDR3 protein into single entries with the most common DNA and genes. This sample is represented by around 120,000 distinct CDR3 sequences; approximately 13% of them were singletons. Approximately 3% of the sample rests with the top ten. Read against the paper, the sample's time point label means: pre-sensitization, week 0. This specimen's treatment or condition label, interpreted: therapeutic diphenylcyclopropenone sensitization with weekly scalp DPC. The starting material was whole blood, obtained in connection with sensitization to the hapten diphenylcyclopropenone (DPC). These receptors originate from a woman between 18 and 29 years old with alopecia areata. Some clones in this sample may be carry-over from other donors' samples.

This clonotype was seen ten or more times. The chain couples TRBV12-3 or TRBV12-4 to TRBJ1-5; D uncertain. The CDR3 covers 12 residues. The ends were cut back, 1 base at V and 11 bases at J, with 9 bases in the middle. The CDR3 DNA is TGTGCCAGCAGTTTAGATGGAAGGACCCAGCATTTT. It encodes CASSLDGRTQHF.

The V and J genes are TRBV9 and TRBJ2-3; D is perhaps TRBD1 (6 bases). The V and J ends lost 0 bases and 2 bases respectively, with 10 bases between them. The CDR3 is 15 residues long. Germline CDR1 and CDR2: SGDLS and YYNGEE. The CDR3 protein is CASSVAGTFTDTQYF. Written as DNA, the CDR3 is TGTGCCAGCAGCGTAGCAGGGACATTCACAGATACGCAGTATTTT. The variable domain in full, completed from reference TRBV9 and TRBJ2-3, reads DSGVTQTPKHLITATGQRVTLRCSPRSGDLSVYWYQQSLDQGLQFLIQYYNGEERAKGNILERFSAQQFPDLHSELNLSSLELGDSALYFCASSVAGTFTDTQYFGPGTRLTVL.

This sequence joins TRBV20-1 and TRBJ2-3; TRBD2 is a possible D gene (6 bases). Germline V gene data show CDR1 as DFQATT and CDR2 as SNEGSKA (reference sequence). V dropped 5 bases and J dropped 0 bases, with 18 bases sitting between them. The CDR3 extends over 16 amino acids. CDR3 coding DNA: TGCAGTGCTCGCCGGGCGGGATACTCTAGCACAGATACGCAGTATTTT. Protein product: CSARRAGYSSTDTQYF.

V and J are TRBV9 and TRBJ1-1, with unresolved D. The CDR3 spans 14 residues. The V and J ends lost 0 bases and 1 base respectively, with 7 bases between them. Germline-derived CDR1 and CDR2 are SGDLS and YYNGEE. The CDR3 DNA reads TGTGCCAGCAGCGTAGGGGCAGCGAACACTGAAGCTTTCTTT. It translates to CASSVGAANTEAFF.

The chain uses TRBV6-6 and TRBJ2-3; no firm D call. Germline V gene sequence: CDR1 MNHNY, CDR2 SVGAGI (reference sequence). This CDR3 has 14 amino acids. Trimming took off 5 bases at V and 2 bases at J, with 11 bases between the two ends. The CDR3, as DNA: TGTGCCAGCAGTCCTAGAGGAAACACAGATACGCAGTATTTT. This translates into CASSPRGNTDTQYF.

This chain links TRBV28 with TRBJ2-1, with 7 bases that match TRBD2. Germline V gene lookup returns CDR1 MDHEN and CDR2 SYDVKM. V lost 5 bases, J lost 10 bases, and 8 bases stayed unmatched. The CDR3 loop spans 13 amino acids. Here the CDR3 DNA reads TGTGCCAGCAGTCACGAGGGGCGGGAGGAGCAGTTCTTC. It specifies CASSHEGREEQFF.

This clonotype came up a few times. The chain is built from TRBV30 and TRBJ1-1; D may be TRBD1 (5 bases). This CDR3 spans 13 amino acids. V was pared by 5 bases and J by 0 bases, with 10 bases between. Looked up from germline, CDR1 is GTSNPN and CDR2 is SVGIG (reference sequence). The CDR3 loop reads CAWSGLLNTEAFF. CDR3 in DNA: TGTGCCTGGTCGGGACTCCTGAACACTGAAGCTTTCTTT.

This clonotype was recorded a few times. The chain couples TRBV7-9 to TRBJ2-5; D is perhaps TRBD1 or TRBD2 (5 bases each). The CDR3 sequence is 15 residues long. Germline V gene data show CDR1 as SEHNR and CDR2 as FQNEAQ (reference sequence). V lost 2 bases and J lost 4, with 14 bases in between. CDR3 bases: TGTGCCAGCAGCTTAATCGAAGGGACGGGAGAGACCCAGTACTTC. Translated, it gives CASSLIEGTGETQYF.

The table lists this clonotype with many counts. The chain employs TRBV6-6 and TRBJ2-1, with 7 bases identical to TRBD1. This CDR3 has 14 amino acids. Germline trimming cut 0 bases from V and 8 bases from J; bases unmatched to any gene: 4. Looked up from germline, CDR1 is MNHNY and CDR2 is SVGAGI (reference sequence). CDR3 DNA sequence: TGTGCCAGCAGTTACTCGGGACAGAGGCATGAGCAGTTCTTC. Its translation: CASSYSGQRHEQFF.

At least ten counts were recorded for this clonotype. V usage is TRBV29-1 and J usage is TRBJ2-5; 7 bases align to TRBD2. J gave up 1 base and V 7 bases, and 6 bases lay outside the gene matches. CDR1 is SQVTM and CDR2 is ANQGSEA in the germline V gene. The CDR3 runs 13 residues. The CDR3 DNA sequence: TGCAGCGGTGCGGGACTATTCCAAGAGACCCAGTACTTC. It translates to CSGAGLFQETQYF.

This clonotype was counted only a few times. This chain links TRBV20-1 with TRBJ1-5, with 9 bases identical to TRBD1. Germline trimming cut 0 bases from V and 5 bases from J; bases unmatched to any gene: 14. The CDR3 has 18 residues. The germline CDR1 and CDR2 sequences are DFQATT and SNEGSKA (reference sequence). CDR3 DNA sequence: TGCAGTGCTAGAGACCAAAGACTCGGGACAGGGAGGTATCAGCCCCAGCATTTT. Its translation: CSARDQRLGTGRYQPQHF.

This clonotype was seen ten or more times. In nucleotides, the CDR3 is TGTGCCAGCCTCGGGGGTGGCTATGGCTACACCTTC. This gives the protein CASLGGGYGYTF. The chain has TRBV25-1 and TRBJ1-2; D possibly corresponds to TRBD1 (5 bases). V gave up 8 bases and J gave up 4 bases, with 11 bases separating them. Germline V gene data show CDR1 as MGHDK and CDR2 as SYGVNS. The CDR3 spans 12 residues.

The chain uses TRBV7-9 and TRBJ2-3; 9 bases match TRBD2. CDR1 and CDR2 from the germline V gene are SEHNR and FQNEAQ (reference sequence). J gave up 3 bases and V 4 bases, and 8 bases lay outside the gene matches. The CDR3 contains 16 residues. The CDR3 here is CASSSKRGGATDTQYF. CDR3 DNA: TGTGCCAGCAGCTCAAAACGCGGGGGGGCGACAGATACGCAGTATTTT.

This clonotype was seen many times. This chain links TRBV20-1 with TRBJ1-2; possibly TRBD1 for D (6 bases). V dropped 0 bases and J dropped 4 bases, with 12 bases sitting between them. Germline V gene lookup returns CDR1 DFQATT and CDR2 SNEGSKA (reference sequence). The CDR3 runs 14 residues. In nucleotides, the CDR3 is TGCAGTGCTAGAGAGTCAGGGGCAGCCTATGGCTACACCTTC. Translating gives CSARESGAAYGYTF.

This clonotype was observed many times. This chain joins TRBV6-5 and TRBJ1-1; TRBD1 might be the D (5 bases). V was pared by 2 bases and J by 4 bases, with 11 bases between. This CDR3 comprises 14 residues. CDR1 and CDR2 from the germline V gene are MNHEY and SVGAGI. CDR3 in DNA: TGTGCCAGCAGTTACGCACAGGAGACCACTGAAGCTTTCTTT. This codes for CASSYAQETTEAFF.

In this sample, this clonotype turned up many times. The chain recombines TRBV10-3 with TRBJ2-7, with 7 bases fitting TRBD1. Trimming removed 10 bases from V and 0 bases from J; junction bases left unmatched: 18. This CDR3 has 17 residues. The germline V gene encodes CDR1 ENHRY and CDR2 SYGVKD. The CDR3 sequence is CATTNTPTGPSSYEQYF. CDR3 DNA: TGTGCCACCACAAACACGCCGACAGGGCCGAGCTCCTACGAGCAGTACTTC.

This clonotype was detected many times. The rearrangement joins TRBV7-6 to TRBJ2-5; 13 nucleotides line up with TRBD2. Germline CDR1 and CDR2: SGHVS and FNYEAQ. This CDR3 is built from 19 residues. The V segment lost 0 bases and the J segment 4 bases; nucleotides outside the gene matches: 11. The CDR3 DNA reads as TGTGCCAGCAGCTTAGCTGGACTAGCGGGGGCCGCGATAGGAGAGACCCAGTACTTC. Amino acids: CASSLAGLAGAAIGETQYF.

This clonotype appeared a few times. The chain combines TRBV12-3 or TRBV12-4 with TRBJ2-1; TRBD1 agrees at 7 bases. The CDR3 is 14 residues long. Losses at the gene ends were 4 bases for V and 2 bases for J; bases not matched to a gene: 2. As DNA, the CDR3 is TGTGCCAGCAGTTCGAGGGGGCCCTACAATGAGCAGTTCTTC. Translating it yields CASSSRGPYNEQFF.

This clonotype was observed many times. The V gene is TRBV13, the J gene TRBJ2-7, with D unclear. V lost 1 base, J lost 7 bases, and 5 bases lay in between. Germline-derived CDR1 and CDR2 are PRHDT and FYEKMQ (reference sequence). The CDR3 has 11 amino acids. The CDR3 DNA reads as TGTGCCAGCAGCTTAGCCGGTGAGCAGTACTTC. It encodes CASSLAGEQYF.

The J gene is TRBJ1-2, the V gene TRBV12-3 or TRBV12-4; maybe TRBD1 (6 bases). V was trimmed by 3 bases and J by 7 bases, leaving 12 bases between them. The CDR3 length is 13 residues. The CDR3 spells CASSFSGGRGYTF. For the CDR3, the DNA is TGTGCCAGCAGTTTTAGCGGGGGGCGTGGCTACACCTTC.

The table lists this clonotype with a few counts. V usage is TRBV29-1 and J usage is TRBJ2-1, with 7 bases lining up with TRBD2. V was clipped by 5 bases and J by 2 bases; unmatched bases: 9. The CDR3 consists of 15 residues. The germline V gene encodes CDR1 SQVTM and CDR2 ANQGSEA. The CDR3 DNA sequence: TGCAGCGTTTATTTGGGGGGGTATCCCTACAATGAGCAGTTCTTC. Its protein product is CSVYLGGYPYNEQFF.

This clonotype was detected only a few times. V usage is TRBV20-1 and J usage is TRBJ2-7, with 9 nucleotides matching TRBD1. Germline CDR1 DFQATT, CDR2 SNEGSKA (reference sequence). Trimming removed 6 bases from V and 4 bases from J; junction bases left unmatched: 10. The CDR3 contains 14 residues. In nucleotides, the CDR3 is TGCAGTGCCCCATCCGGGACAGGGCCGTACGAGCAGTACTTC. It encodes CSAPSGTGPYEQYF.

This sequence joins TRBV2 and TRBJ1-1; TRBD1 might be the D (6 bases). V shed 7 bases and J shed 1 base, with 16 bases lying between them. Germline values: CDR1 SNHLY, CDR2 FYNNEI. The CDR3 is 15 amino acids. CDR3 in amino acids: CASMNNRVSNTEAFF. For the CDR3, the DNA is TGTGCCAGCATGAATAACAGGGTCTCGAACACTGAAGCTTTCTTT. Drawing the rest from reference TRBV2 and TRBJ1-1, the complete variable domain is EPEVTQTPSHQVTQMGQEVILRCVPISNHLYFYWYRQILGQKVEFLVSFYNNEISEKSEIFDDQFSVERPDGSNFTLKIRSTKLEDSAMYFCASMNNRVSNTEAFFGQGTRLTVV.